This T cell receptor (beta chain) was sequenced during a study of tumor-infiltrating lymphocytes in glioblastoma multiforme (dated by TCRdb to about 2017). Background for the entire study: The study tested whether intratumoral genomic heterogeneity fosters TIL diversity by jointly investigating somatic mutations, TIL diversity and immune response activity. Overall study results and their limits: Only one glioblastoma patient was included in the TCR and somatic mutation analysis, limiting generalizability. T cells were not sorted into functional subsets, which the authors noted as a future improvement. RNA-based TCR sequencing may distort clone frequencies because T cells carry unequal numbers of TCR transcripts.

Trimming at the junction amounts to 5 bases on V and 5 bases on J, and the germline ends lie 16 bases apart. The CDR3 contains 14 residues, cysteine and phenylalanine counted. The sequence is cut down to CDR3 DNA, 42 bases in frame from base 1. CDR1 and CDR2 are drawn from the germline V gene: SGHAT, FQNNGV. The AllPrep DNA/RNA mini kit was used to purify genomic DNA and total RNA simultaneously from each of the roughly ten tumor samples. Every RNA sample had an OD 260/280 ratio above 1.9 and an RNA integrity number above 6.5. As to this clonotype: Its antigen is not yet known. No qualities accompany the bases; no much larger clone lies one base away.

TCRB libraries were built from RNA via three nested multiplex PCR rounds using a modified ARM-PCR protocol with multiple V-beta primers and a C-beta primer. Starting from about 500 ng of total RNA, TCRB-specific cDNA was synthesized using ProtoScript II Reverse Transcriptase and a C-beta primer. For the TCRB libraries, no unique molecular identifiers were described. The third PCR added barcodes and adapters over approximately 25 cycles with Deep VentR (exo-) polymerase, followed by gel purification of 250-500 bp bands. TCRB libraries were sequenced with 250 bp paired-end reads on an Illumina HiSeq 2500. The study's own analysis went as follows. The reads were cleaned with Trimmomatic, merged with FLASH and assigned V, D and J segments with MiGEC before being analyzed in VDJtools. The Shannon-Wiener diversity index, calculated using VDJtools, was used to quantify repertoire diversity. TCRdb reprocessed the public reads (quality trimming at Q25 with fastp, clone calling with MiXCR) and kept in-frame beta chains. Duplicate CDR3 protein sequences are folded into a single record with the most common DNA and genes. None of the V and J calls come from the authors' own analysis; TCRdb made them. For this sample the table gives fewer than 11,000 distinct CDR3 sequences, of which 60% to 70% were detected only once. The ten largest clonotypes hold around 31% of the sample.

The specimen sequenced was brain tumor tissue. This TCR derives from a male donor with glioblastoma. The sequence joins TRBV11-2 to TRBJ2-7; too little of a D gene remains to name it. The nucleotides are TGTGCCAGCAGCGCCCCGCCCCTTGGCCACGAGCAGTACTTC. It is translated as CASSAPPLGHEQYF.